This entry features one T cell receptor beta chain sequence. The source of the sample is a study of low-dose radiotherapy and immunotherapy resistance in tumors. Time point reported: after trial treatment. Stated treatment: LDRT plus nivolumab, ipilimumab, low-dose cyclophosphamide and aspirin (RACIN trial). Those who qualified had advanced solid tumors (lacking tumor-infiltrating lymphocytes). Alpha- and beta-chain coverage of first-strand cDNA came from TRAV- and TRBV-specific primers. TCRs underwent around 20 PCR cycles of amplification with a constant-region primer and V-primer adapter. Each CDR3 protein gets one entry after TCRdb re-called the reads with MiXCR. The repertoire holds about 97,000 distinct CDR3 sequences, with less than 25% as singletons. Germline V gene sequence: CDR1 MNHEY, CDR2 SMNVEV (reference sequence). The CDR3 has 15 amino acids. Between the trimmed V and J ends, which lost 6 bases and 1 base, there was a span of 15 bases.

The sequencing used PBMCs, collected after low-dose radiotherapy plus immunotherapy. The source of this sequence is a male donor with prostate cancer. V is TRBV27 and J is TRBJ1-1, with D perhaps TRBD1 (5 bases). The DNA for the CDR3 is TGTGCCAGCAGCGCGCCCGGGACGGAGAACACTGAAGCTTTCTTT. This codes for CASSAPGTENTEAFF.